This T cell receptor beta chain was sequenced during a study of human T cells and chemical hapten exposure. Time point: healthy volunteer bleed at 6 weeks. Unfractionated whole blood yielded the extracted total RNA. This clonotype has more than one count but fewer than ten. Its matching antigen is unknown. Each cDNA molecule in the library carried unique molecular identifiers. As handled by the study authors: Ranging from about 20,000 to 700,000, TCR counts per sample had a median value of around 94,000. TCRdb analysed the RACE reads with MiXCR anew, one entry per CDR3 protein. For this entry, the V and J calls and clone size follow TCRdb and not the study's own pipeline. Of more than 60,000 distinct CDR3 sequences in the sample, about 9% were seen once. Study results and limitations: TCRs exceeding a frequency of 1 in 1000 stayed unchanged under DPC sensitization.

The TCR comes from a male donor in good health. Some clones in this sample may be carry-over from other donors' samples. What was sequenced was whole blood.

The CDR3 DNA follows: TGTGCCAGCAGGGAGAGCGGGGGGGCGACCTACGAGCAGTACTTC. It encodes CASRESGGATYEQYF. The V and J genes are TRBV2 and TRBJ2-7; 10 bases align to TRBD2. The germline V gene has CDR1 SNHLY and CDR2 FYNNEI. Unmatched junction bases numbered 7, after V lost 6 bases and J lost 2 bases. This CDR3 is 15 amino acids long. Complete variable domain (other parts from reference TRBV2 and TRBJ2-7): EPEVTQTPSHQVTQMGQEVILRCVPISNHLYFYWYRQILGQKVEFLVSFYNNEISEKSEIFDDQFSVERPDGSNFTLKIRSTKLEDSAMYFCASRESGGATYEQYFGPGTRLTVT.